This T cell receptor beta chain stems from a study of T cell responses to AZD1222 COVID-19 vaccine. CDR1 and CDR2 from the germline V gene are SGDLS and YYNGEE. This CDR3 has 16 residues. Trimming at V came to 0 bases and at J to 1 base, leaving 4 bases not matched to a gene. The method was immunoSEQ multiplex PCR; TCRdb's version includes in-frame clones alone and lacks a portion of them. The table lists about 170,000 clones, 80% to 90% of them singletons, with 6.9% in the top ten. This receptor was obtained from an adult in good health. The V gene is TRBV9, the J gene TRBJ2-3; TRBD2 matches 8 bases. Sample: peripheral blood, taken on day 0 of AZD1222 vaccination. CDR3 bases: TGTGCCAGCAGCGTAGCGGGGGGGCCTGGCACAGATACGCAGTATTTT. Protein sequence: CASSVAGGPGTDTQYF.